This TCR beta chain emerged from a study of shared clonotypes between healthy human individuals. This clone has a handful of counts. The CDR3 runs to 15 residues. After removal of 10 bases from V and 10 bases from J, the junction contained 16 bases not matched to a gene. Germline CDR1 reads MDHEN; CDR2 reads SYDVKM. Libraries were prepared by immunoSEQ multiplex PCR; TCRdb keeps only in-frame clonotypes and omits some of them. The sample includes 110,000 or so clones, roughly 70% of them seen just once. The sample taken for sequencing was memory CD8+ T cells sorted from blood. Noted subset: CD45RO+ cells pooled with CCR7-negative TemRA cells. This receptor was obtained from a young woman in good health. The V call is TRBV28, the J call TRBJ1-6; 7 nucleotides align to TRBD1. DNA for the CDR3: TGTGCCATCTCCCCAGGGACAGAAACGATCTCACCCCTCCACTTT. It codes for CAISPGTETISPLHF.